This T cell receptor (beta chain) was observed in a study of fetal regulatory T cell absence and autoimmunity. Trimming pared 5 bases from V and 2 bases from J, leaving 12 bases between. There are 14 residues in the CDR3. Germline CDR1 reads LGHNA; CDR2 reads YSLEER. As for this clone: Its antigen is not identified.

The protocol was immunoSEQ multiplex PCR, while the TCRdb copy is restricted to in-frame clones and leaves out a portion. The sample has around 100,000 clones, roughly 78% seen once. Findings of the study overall: Oligoclonal TCR enrichment in pancreas over cord blood reached over 85-fold for some clones.

The sequence derives from a male donor with IPEX syndrome. The V call is TRBV4-3, the J call TRBJ1-2; D is uncertain. Sequencing was performed on pancreas tissue. CDR3 protein: CASSNSASNYGYTF. CDR3 sequence (DNA): TGCGCCAGCAGCAACAGCGCTTCCAACTATGGCTACACCTTC.